This T cell receptor beta chain was retrieved from a study of a mutant IDH1 vaccine in newly diagnosed glioma. Background on the study: Prior therapy was radiotherapy, temozolomide, or both; most received both.

By share of the sample, this clone is medium-sized. The antigen is unknown. Time point given: week 35, safety follow-up. Every vaccine dose comprised 300 ug of mutant IDH1 20-mer peptide plus topical imiquimod. Across weeks 1, 3, 5, 7, 11, 15, 19 and 23, patients received a vaccination each time, eight in all. Donors' newly diagnosed IDH1-mutant WHO grade 3 or 4 astrocytomas lacked nuclear ATRX. Deletions cut 4 bases from V and 9 bases from J, with 20 bases between. This CDR3 is 15 amino acids long. Germline V gene sequence: CDR1 SGHRS, CDR2 YFSETQ. Findings and limits, study-wide: Overall, 85% to 95% of patients had vaccine-induced immune responses.

Measured with immunoSEQ multiplex PCR; TCRdb has only the in-frame clones, and not every one. The repertoire has about 54,000 clones, around 84% of them found once; the top ten carry under 4.5%. This rearrangement joins TRBV5-1 to TRBJ2-1; D may match TRBD1 or TRBD2 (5 bases each). Sequencing was performed on PBMCs, taken from a glioma patient whose treatment included an IDH1 peptide vaccine. This receptor was identified in a woman between 18 and 29 years old with glioma. The CDR3 loop reads CASSQGRIVVSEQFF. CDR3 nucleotides: TGCGCCAGCAGCCAGGGACGGATCGTGGTCAGTGAGCAGTTCTTC.